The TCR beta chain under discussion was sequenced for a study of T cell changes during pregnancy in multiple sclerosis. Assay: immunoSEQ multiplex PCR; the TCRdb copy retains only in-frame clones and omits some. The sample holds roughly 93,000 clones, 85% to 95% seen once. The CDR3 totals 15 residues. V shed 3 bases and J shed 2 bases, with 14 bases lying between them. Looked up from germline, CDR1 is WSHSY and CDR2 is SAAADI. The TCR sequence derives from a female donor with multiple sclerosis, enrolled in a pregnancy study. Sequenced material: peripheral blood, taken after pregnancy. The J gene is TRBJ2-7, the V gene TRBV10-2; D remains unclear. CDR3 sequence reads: CASSEGRINTYEQYF. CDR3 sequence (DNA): TGCGCCAGCAGTGAAGGCAGGATTAATACCTACGAGCAGTACTTC.